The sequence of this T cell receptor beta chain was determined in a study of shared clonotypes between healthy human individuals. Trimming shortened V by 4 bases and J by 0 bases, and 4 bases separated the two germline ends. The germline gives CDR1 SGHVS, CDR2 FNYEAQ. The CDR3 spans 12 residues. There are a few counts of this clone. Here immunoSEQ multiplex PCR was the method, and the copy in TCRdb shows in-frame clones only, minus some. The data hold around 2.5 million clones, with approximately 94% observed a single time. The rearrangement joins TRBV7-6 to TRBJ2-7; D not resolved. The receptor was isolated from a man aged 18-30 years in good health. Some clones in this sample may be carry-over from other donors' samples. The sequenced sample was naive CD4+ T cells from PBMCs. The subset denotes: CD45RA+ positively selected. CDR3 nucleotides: TGTGCCAGCAGCTCCTCCTCCTACGAGCAGTACTTC. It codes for CASSSSSYEQYF.